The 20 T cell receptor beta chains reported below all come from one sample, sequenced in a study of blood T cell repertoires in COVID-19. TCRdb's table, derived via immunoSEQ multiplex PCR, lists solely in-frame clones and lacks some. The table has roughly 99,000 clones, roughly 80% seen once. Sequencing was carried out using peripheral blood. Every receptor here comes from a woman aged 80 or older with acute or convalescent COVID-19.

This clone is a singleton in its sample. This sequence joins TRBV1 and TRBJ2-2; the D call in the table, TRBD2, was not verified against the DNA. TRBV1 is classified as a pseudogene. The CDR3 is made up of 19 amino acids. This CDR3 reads CTSSQEGTSGTSWTGELFF. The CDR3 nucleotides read TGCACCAGCAGCCAAGAAGGGACTAGCGGGACATCCTGGACCGGGGAGCTGTTTTTT.

Written as DNA, the CDR3 is TGTGCCAGCAGCTTTCAGGGAATGAACACTGAAGCTTTCTTT. It encodes CASSFQGMNTEAFF. The chain recombines TRBV5-8 with TRBJ1-1, with D maybe TRBD1 (5 bases). Germline V gene lookup returns CDR1 SGHTS and CDR2 YDEGEE. CDR3 size: 14 residues. V dropped 2 bases and J dropped 0 bases, with 8 bases sitting between them.

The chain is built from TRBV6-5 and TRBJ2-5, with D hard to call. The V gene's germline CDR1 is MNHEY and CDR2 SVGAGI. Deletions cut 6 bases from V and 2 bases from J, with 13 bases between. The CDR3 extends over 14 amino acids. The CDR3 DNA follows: TGTGCCAGCAGCCCCGGCAGCGAACAAGAGACCCAGTACTTC. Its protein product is CASSPGSEQETQYF.

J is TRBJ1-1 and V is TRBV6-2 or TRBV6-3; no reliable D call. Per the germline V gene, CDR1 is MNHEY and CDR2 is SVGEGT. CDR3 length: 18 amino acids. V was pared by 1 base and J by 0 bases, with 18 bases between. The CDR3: CASSYWFGVGSMNTEAFF. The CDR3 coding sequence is TGTGCCAGCAGTTACTGGTTCGGGGTAGGGAGTATGAACACTGAAGCTTTCTTT.

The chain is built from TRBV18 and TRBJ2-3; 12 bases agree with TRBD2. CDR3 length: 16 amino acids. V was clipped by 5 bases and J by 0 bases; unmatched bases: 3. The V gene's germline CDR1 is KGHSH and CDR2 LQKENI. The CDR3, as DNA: TGTGCCAGCTCATCCGGACTAGCGGGGAGCACAGATACGCAGTATTTT. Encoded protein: CASSSGLAGSTDTQYF.

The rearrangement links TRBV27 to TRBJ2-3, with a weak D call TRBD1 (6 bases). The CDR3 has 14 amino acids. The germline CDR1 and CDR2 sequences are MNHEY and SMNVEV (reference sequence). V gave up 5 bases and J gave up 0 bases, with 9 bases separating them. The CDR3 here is CASSLDRSTDTQYF. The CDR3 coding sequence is TGTGCCAGCAGTCTCGACAGGAGCACAGATACGCAGTATTTT.

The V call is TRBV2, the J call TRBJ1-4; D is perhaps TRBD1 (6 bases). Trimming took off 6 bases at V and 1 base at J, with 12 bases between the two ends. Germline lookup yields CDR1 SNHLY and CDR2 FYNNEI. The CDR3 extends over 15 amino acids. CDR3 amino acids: CASSAGTLTNEKLFF. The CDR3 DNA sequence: TGTGCCAGCAGCGCCGGGACACTAACTAATGAAAAACTGTTTTTT.

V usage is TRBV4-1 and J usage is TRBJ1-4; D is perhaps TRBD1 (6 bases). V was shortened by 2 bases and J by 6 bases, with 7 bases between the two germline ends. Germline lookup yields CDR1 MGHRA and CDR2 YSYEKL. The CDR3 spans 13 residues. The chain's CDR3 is CASSQNRDEKLFF. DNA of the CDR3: TGCGCCAGCAGCCAAAACAGGGATGAAAAACTGTTTTTT.

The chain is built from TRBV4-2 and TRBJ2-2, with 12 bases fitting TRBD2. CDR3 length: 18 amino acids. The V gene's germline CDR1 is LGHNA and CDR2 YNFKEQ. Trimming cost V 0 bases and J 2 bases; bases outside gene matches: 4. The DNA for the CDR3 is TGTGCCAGCAGCCAAGAACCTAGCGGGGGGGCTAACACCGGGGAGCTGTTTTTT. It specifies CASSQEPSGGANTGELFF.

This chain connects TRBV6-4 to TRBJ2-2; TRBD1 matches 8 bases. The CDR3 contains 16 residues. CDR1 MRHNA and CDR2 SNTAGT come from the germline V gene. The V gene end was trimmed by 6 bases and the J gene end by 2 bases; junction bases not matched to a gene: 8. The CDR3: CASRNTGGINTGELFF. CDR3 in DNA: TGTGCCAGCAGAAACACAGGGGGAATCAACACCGGGGAGCTGTTTTTT.

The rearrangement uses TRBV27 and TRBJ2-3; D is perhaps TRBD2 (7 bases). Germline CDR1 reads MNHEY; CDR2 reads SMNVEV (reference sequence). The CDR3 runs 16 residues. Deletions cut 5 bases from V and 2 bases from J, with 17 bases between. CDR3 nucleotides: TGTGCCAGCAGTCAGGGGACTAACCTGTTCACAGATACGCAGTATTTT. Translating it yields CASSQGTNLFTDTQYF.

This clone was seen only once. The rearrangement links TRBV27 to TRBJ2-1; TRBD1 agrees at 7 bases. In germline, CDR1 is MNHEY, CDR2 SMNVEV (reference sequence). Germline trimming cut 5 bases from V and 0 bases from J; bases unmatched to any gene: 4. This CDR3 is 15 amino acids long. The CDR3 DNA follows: TGTGCCAGCAGTAGGTCAGGGGGCTCCTACAATGAGCAGTTCTTC. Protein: CASSRSGGSYNEQFF.

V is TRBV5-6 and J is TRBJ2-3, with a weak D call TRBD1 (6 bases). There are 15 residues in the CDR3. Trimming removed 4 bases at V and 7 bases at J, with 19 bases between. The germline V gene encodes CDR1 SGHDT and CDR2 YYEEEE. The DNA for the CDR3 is TGTGCCAGCAGCCTCCGGGCTACAGGGCGCAATACGCAGTATTTT. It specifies CASSLRATGRNTQYF.

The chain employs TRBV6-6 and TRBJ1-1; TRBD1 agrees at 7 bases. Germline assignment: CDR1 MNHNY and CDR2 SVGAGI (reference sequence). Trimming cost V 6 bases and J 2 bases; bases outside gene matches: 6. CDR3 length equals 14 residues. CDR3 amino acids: CASSPRQGNTEAFF. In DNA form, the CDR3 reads TGTGCCAGCAGCCCACGACAGGGAAACACTGAAGCTTTCTTT.

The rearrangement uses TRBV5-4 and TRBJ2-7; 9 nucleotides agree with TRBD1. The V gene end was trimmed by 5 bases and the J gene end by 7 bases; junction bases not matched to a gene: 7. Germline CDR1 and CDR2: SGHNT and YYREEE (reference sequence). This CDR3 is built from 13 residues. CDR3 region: CASSRDRDGEQYF. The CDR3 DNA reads TGTGCCAGCAGTAGGGACAGGGATGGGGAGCAGTACTTC.

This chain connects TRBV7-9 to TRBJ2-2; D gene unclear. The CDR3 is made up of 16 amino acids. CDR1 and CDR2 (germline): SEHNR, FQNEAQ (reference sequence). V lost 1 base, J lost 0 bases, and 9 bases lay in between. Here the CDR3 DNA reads TGTGCCAGCAGCTTAGAATCGTTAACGAACACCGGGGAGCTGTTTTTT. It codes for CASSLESLTNTGELFF.

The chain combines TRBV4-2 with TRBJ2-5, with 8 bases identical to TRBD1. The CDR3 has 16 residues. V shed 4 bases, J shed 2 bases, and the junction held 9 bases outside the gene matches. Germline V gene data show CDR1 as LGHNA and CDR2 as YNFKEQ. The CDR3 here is CASSPQLGTGQETQYF. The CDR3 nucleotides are TGTGCCAGCAGCCCTCAATTGGGGACAGGTCAAGAGACCCAGTACTTC.

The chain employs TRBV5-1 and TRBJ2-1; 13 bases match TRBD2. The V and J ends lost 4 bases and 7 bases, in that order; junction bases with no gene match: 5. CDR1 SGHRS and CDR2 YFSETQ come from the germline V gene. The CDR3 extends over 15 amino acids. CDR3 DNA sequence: TGCGCCAGCAGCGAACTAGCGGGGGGGCCTAATGAGCAGTTCTTC. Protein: CASSELAGGPNEQFF.

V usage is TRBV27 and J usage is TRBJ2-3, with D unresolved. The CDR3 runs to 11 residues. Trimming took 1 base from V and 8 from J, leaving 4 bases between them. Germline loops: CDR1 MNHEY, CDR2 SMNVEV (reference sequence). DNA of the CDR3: TGTGCCAGCAGTTTATTCGGTACGCAGTATTTT. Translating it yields CASSLFGTQYF.

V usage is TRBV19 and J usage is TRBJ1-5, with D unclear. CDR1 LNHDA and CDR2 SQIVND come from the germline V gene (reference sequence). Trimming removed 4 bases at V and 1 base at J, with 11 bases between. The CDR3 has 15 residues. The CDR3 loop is CASSNSGGSNQPQHF. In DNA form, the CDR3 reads TGTGCCAGTAGTAACTCGGGAGGAAGCAATCAGCCCCAGCATTTT.